This T cell receptor beta chain was found in a study of blood T cell repertoires in COVID-19. Trimming removed 4 bases from V and 0 bases from J; junction bases left unmatched: 1. CDR1 and CDR2 (germline): SGHTA, FQGTGA. This CDR3 spans 15 amino acids. Only in-frame clones appear in the TCRdb table, and some are missing; sequencing was by immunoSEQ multiplex PCR. The table includes around 270,000 clones, roughly 80% detected once. Sequenced material: peripheral blood. V gene TRBV7-3 combines with J gene TRBJ2-3, with 10 bases aligning to TRBD2. The receptor was derived from a man aged 55 to 70 with acute or convalescent COVID-19. CDR3 DNA: TGTGCCAGCAGCTCGGGACTAGCGAGCACAGATACGCAGTATTTT. Protein: CASSSGLASTDTQYF.